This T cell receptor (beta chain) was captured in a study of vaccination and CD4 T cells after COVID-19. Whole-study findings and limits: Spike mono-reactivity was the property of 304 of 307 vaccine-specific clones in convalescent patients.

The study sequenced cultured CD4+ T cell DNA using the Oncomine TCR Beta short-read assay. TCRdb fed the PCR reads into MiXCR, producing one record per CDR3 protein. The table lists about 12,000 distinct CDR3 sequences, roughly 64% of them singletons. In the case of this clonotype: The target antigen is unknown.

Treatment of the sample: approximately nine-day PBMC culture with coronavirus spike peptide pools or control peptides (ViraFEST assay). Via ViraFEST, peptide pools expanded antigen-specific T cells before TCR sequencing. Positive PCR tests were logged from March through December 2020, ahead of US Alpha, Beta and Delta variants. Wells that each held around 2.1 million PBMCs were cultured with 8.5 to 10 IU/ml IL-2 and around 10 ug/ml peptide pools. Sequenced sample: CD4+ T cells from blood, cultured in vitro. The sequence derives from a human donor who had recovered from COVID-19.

This CDR3 is CASSSGRGYEQYF. CDR3 nucleotides: TGTGCCAGCAGTTCCGGCAGGGGGTACGAGCAGTACTTC. V and J are TRBV6-2 or TRBV6-3 and TRBJ2-7; TRBD1 aligns across 7 bases. J was trimmed by 4 bases and V by 4 bases; bases with no gene match: 4. From germline, CDR1 is MNHEY and CDR2 SVGEGT. This CDR3 region has 13 residues.